This T cell receptor beta chain emerged from a study of T-cell reconstitution after alpha-beta-depleted transplantation in children. General study findings and limits: Some patients showed high day-60 TCRbeta diversity, which derived from surviving recipient T cells and thymic progenitors. Two months or so post-transplant, alpha-beta T cells reportedly derived from several hundred expanded graft clones. Hyperexpanded clones declined; after one year, newly produced T cells mostly supplied diversity.

There are many counts of this clonotype. What it binds is unknown. A TCRbeta library incorporating unique molecular identifiers was prepared. TCRdb re-called the PCR reads with MiXCR, one entry per CDR3 protein. This repertoire shows over 100,000 distinct CDR3 sequences, approximately 10% found once; its top ten account for 30% to 35%. V lost 6 bases to trimming and J lost 10 bases; unmatched junction nucleotides: 3. This CDR3 has 11 residues. This receptor was identified in a boy younger than 10 with acute lymphoblastic leukemia, due to receive a stem cell transplant. The chain combines TRBV12-3 or TRBV12-4 with TRBJ2-1; 7 nucleotides align to TRBD2. The sequenced sample was PBMCs, obtained before TCRalphabeta/CD19-depleted stem cell transplant. CDR3 nucleotide sequence: TGTGCCAGCAGGAGAGCGGGGGAGCAGTTCTTC. It is translated as CASRRAGEQFF.